Included here is one T cell receptor (beta chain) sequence, with context. Its antigen is unidentified. It was into CD45RA+ naive and CD45RA-negative memory subsets that the CD4+ cells were split. This CDR3 is 11 amino acids long. Between the trimmed V and J ends, which lost 2 bases and 6 bases, there was a span of 7 bases. Per the germline V gene, CDR1 is DFQATT and CDR2 is SNEGSKA (reference sequence). This entry comes from a study of shared clonotypes between healthy human individuals. Study-wide results and caveats: Lower generation probabilities were found for non-shared clonotypes than for those shared by all four donors.

The authors ran the assay at deep level. Study processing details: Junction-only immunoSEQ sequences carried no quality scores, so filtering differed. The protocol was immunoSEQ multiplex PCR, while the TCRdb copy is restricted to in-frame clones and leaves out a portion. That table furnishes V, J and clone size, whereas the DNA furnished D and trimming. In the table there are fewer than 2.5 million clones, over 85% of which are singletons. The chain is built from TRBV20-1 and TRBJ1-1; no reliable D call. Sequences were obtained from naive CD4+ T cells from PBMCs. Indicated subset: CD45RA+ positively selected. This sequence originates from a young man in good health. Some clones in this sample may be carry-over from other donors' samples. The CDR3 DNA is TGCAGTGCTAGAAAACTCGCTGAAGCTTTCTTT. Translation: CSARKLAEAFF.